This is a list of T cell receptor beta chains from one sample in a study of patients and donors after allogeneic stem cell transplantation. TCRdb recomputed calls from the RT-PCR reads with MiXCR, one row per CDR3 protein. This table holds 70,000 to 75,000 distinct CDR3 sequences, 26% found once. Sequenced: blood, either unsorted or a sorted T cell fraction (not recorded which). The receptors stem from a human donor who was either an allogeneic HSCT recipient or a stem cell or donor lymphocyte infusion donor (not recorded which). It is not recorded whose cells these are; they may come from a transplant donor. The CDR3 runs from the conserved cysteine through the conserved F or W.

V gene: TRBV7-8; CDR3 length: 17; CDR3 protein: CASSFRRQGFQTDTQYF
V gene: TRBV4-3; CDR3 length: 15; CDR3 protein: CASRRDLDRGAEAFF
V gene: TRBV12-3/TRBV12-4; CDR3 length: 15; CDR3 protein: CASSLIGYLGGSIYF
V gene: TRBV7-6; CDR3 length: 12; CDR3 protein: CASSPNNNEQFF
V gene: TRBV9; CDR3 length: 17; CDR3 protein: CASSVGFVGGRNTEAFF
V gene: TRBV5-8; CDR3 length: 16; CDR3 protein: CASSRGLDGYNQPQHF
V gene: TRBV12-3/TRBV12-4; CDR3 length: 14; CDR3 protein: CASSPGTGKNEQYF
V gene: TRBV27; CDR3 length: 14; CDR3 protein: CASSSPGLDYEQYF
V gene: TRBV27; CDR3 length: 13; CDR3 protein: CASSFEFNQPQHF
V gene: TRBV12-3/TRBV12-4; CDR3 length: 16; CDR3 protein: CASSHGGRSNTGELFF
V gene: TRBV15; CDR3 length: 16; CDR3 protein: CATSRDYGARADTQYF
V gene: TRBV12-3/TRBV12-4; CDR3 length: 14; CDR3 protein: CASSFLSSGNTIYF
V gene: TRBV25-1; CDR3 length: 16; CDR3 protein: CASSEHGTVSTDTQYF
V gene: TRBV15; CDR3 length: 13; CDR3 protein: CATSTLRAVEQFF